Below are 14 T cell receptor beta chains sequenced from a single sample in a study of Ad26.COV2.S vaccination and SARS-CoV-2 variants. Generated by immunoSEQ multiplex PCR, the TCRdb table keeps only in-frame clones and is missing some. The table has under 300,000 clones, around nine tenths seen once. The treatment is: some 20 received Ad26.COV2.S at low or high dose, single or two shots; roughly five received placebo; per-sample allocation not given. Sampling was performed 63 days after the first vaccine or placebo injection. This sample comprised peripheral blood, obtained in a trial of Ad26.COV2.S vaccine versus placebo. These receptors all stem from a person aged 18-65 years who received the Ad26.COV2.S COVID-19 vaccine or a placebo.

The gene calls are TRBV19 and TRBJ1-1, with no clear D. Trimming removed 3 bases at V and 1 base at J, with 6 bases between. Germline V gives CDR1 LNHDA, CDR2 SQIVND (reference sequence). The CDR3 loop spans 13 amino acids. This CDR3 reads CASSIQRNTEAFF. CDR3 nucleotides: TGTGCCAGTAGTATTCAGAGGAACACTGAAGCTTTCTTT.

The chain carries TRBV7-2 and TRBJ2-5, with TRBD2 matching 8 bases. CDR1 is SGHTA and CDR2 is FQGNSA in the germline V gene. The CDR3 length is 14 residues. V trimming: 0 bases; J trimming: 5 bases; junction bases outside the gene matches: 2. The CDR3 loop reads CASSLAGGVETQYF. The CDR3 DNA reads TGTGCCAGCAGCTTAGCCGGGGGGGTGGAGACCCAGTACTTC.

The CDR3, as DNA: TGTGCCAGCAGTGAAAGCCTACACCTTAGGCAAGAGACCCAGTACTTC. Its protein product is CASSESLHLRQETQYF. The chain has TRBV25-1 and TRBJ2-5; D not certain. V lost 2 bases and J lost 2, with 15 bases in between. CDR3 length: 16 amino acids. Germline assignment: CDR1 MGHDK and CDR2 SYGVNS.

This rearrangement joins TRBV5-1 to TRBJ2-7; D is uncertain. V lost 0 bases and J lost 2, with 0 bases in between. The CDR3 is 11 amino acids. CDR1 and CDR2 (germline): SGHRS, YFSETQ. CDR3 loop: CASSLAYEQYF. The CDR3 coding sequence is TGCGCCAGCAGCTTGGCCTACGAGCAGTACTTC.

This chain connects TRBV7-9 to TRBJ2-5, with D tentatively TRBD2 (6 bases). CDR3 size: 14 residues. V gave up 5 bases and J gave up 9 bases, with 19 bases separating them. Germline lookup yields CDR1 SEHNR and CDR2 FQNEAQ (reference sequence). CDR3 coding DNA: TGTGCCAGCAGCGGGGCGGGACGGCTCTTTTCCCAGTACTTC. It specifies CASSGAGRLFSQYF.

CDR3 sequence: CASSLLGVRFNGYTF. CDR3 coding DNA: TGTGCCAGCAGCTTGTTAGGGGTCCGATTTAATGGCTACACCTTC. The chain recombines TRBV5-4 with TRBJ1-2, with a weak D call TRBD1 (5 bases). Per germline, CDR1 SGHNT and CDR2 YYREEE (reference sequence). Trimming left V 1 base short and J 6 bases short, with 16 bases between. The CDR3 runs to 15 residues. The entire variable domain, with the rest obtained from reference TRBV5-4 and TRBJ1-2, is as follows: ETGVTQSPTHLIKTRGQQVTLRCSSQSGHNTVSWYQQALGQGPQFIFQYYREEENGRGNFPPRFSGLQFPNYSSELNVNALELDDSALYLCASSLLGVRFNGYTFGSGTRLTVV.

The rearrangement uses TRBV4-1 and TRBJ1-1; the D is unclear. V shed 0 bases and J shed 1 base, with 9 bases lying between them. CDR1 is MGHRA, CDR2 YSYEKL, per germline. CDR3 length equals 15 residues. CDR3 sequence reads: CASSQDLRGNTEAFF. The CDR3 DNA is TGCGCCAGCAGCCAAGATTTACGTGGGAACACTGAAGCTTTCTTT.

The chain couples TRBV5-1 to TRBJ1-5; a weak D match, TRBD1 (5 bases). Per germline, CDR1 SGHRS and CDR2 YFSETQ. V was trimmed by 3 bases and J by 6 bases, leaving 10 bases between them. The CDR3 sequence is 13 residues long. The CDR3 here is CASSWDVAQPQHF. In DNA form, the CDR3 reads TGCGCCAGCAGCTGGGACGTGGCTCAGCCCCAGCATTTT.

The chain employs TRBV7-9 and TRBJ2-7; a possible D gene is TRBD2 (7 bases). V lost 5 bases, J lost 6 bases, and 29 bases lay in between. CDR3 length equals 18 residues. In germline, CDR1 is SEHNR, CDR2 FQNEAQ (reference sequence). The CDR3 region has the DNA TGTGCCAGCAGCCCTGAGGGGGGGGCTACCCCTAAATCTCTCGAGCAGTACTTC. It specifies CASSPEGGATPKSLEQYF.

The V and J genes are TRBV18 and TRBJ1-6; 8 bases map to TRBD1. V shed 4 bases and J 7 bases; nucleotides not matched to a gene: 6. The CDR3 extends over 15 amino acids. The V gene's germline CDR1 is KGHSH and CDR2 LQKENI. CDR3 bases: TGTGCCAGCTCACTGACAGGGGACCAAAATTCACCCCTCCACTTT. This gives the protein CASSLTGDQNSPLHF. Looking up the rest from reference TRBV18 and TRBJ1-6 gives the full variable domain: NAGVMQNPRHLVRRRGQEARLRCSPMKGHSHVYWYRQLPEEGLKFMVYLQKENIIDESGMPKERFSAEFPKEGPSILRIQQVVRGDSAAYFCASSLTGDQNSPLHFGNGTRLTVT.

The chain couples TRBV7-9 to TRBJ2-5; TRBD1 agrees at 8 bases. Germline V gene data show CDR1 as SEHNR and CDR2 as FQNEAQ (reference sequence). This CDR3 comprises 14 residues. The V gene end was trimmed by 3 bases and the J gene end by 3 bases; junction bases not matched to a gene: 3. CDR3 amino acids: CASSFRTGKETQYF. The CDR3 DNA reads as TGTGCCAGCAGCTTTCGGACAGGGAAAGAGACCCAGTACTTC. Based on the CDR3 plus reference TRBV7-9 and TRBJ2-5, the full variable domain is DTGVSQNPRHKITKRGQNVTFRCDPISEHNRLYWYRQTLGQGPEFLTYFQNEAQLEKSRLLSDRFSAERPKGSFSTLEIQRTEQGDSAMYLCASSFRTGKETQYFGPGTRLLVL.

The chain combines TRBV4-1 with TRBJ2-1, with TRBD2 identical over 8 bases. This CDR3 has 16 amino acids. CDR1 MGHRA and CDR2 YSYEKL come from the germline V gene. V lost 0 bases and J lost 5; bases outside the gene matches: 6. The CDR3 region is CASSQEYGLANNEQFF. CDR3 coding DNA: TGCGCCAGCAGCCAAGAGTACGGACTAGCCAACAATGAGCAGTTCTTC.

This chain joins TRBV4-3 and TRBJ2-1; TRBD2 is a possible D gene (5 bases). CDR3 length: 16 amino acids. V lost 0 bases, J lost 3 bases, and 12 bases lay in between. Germline CDR1 and CDR2: LGHNA and YSLEER. The CDR3 sequence: CASSQELAGVYNEQFF. As DNA, the CDR3 is TGCGCCAGCAGCCAAGAGTTGGCGGGTGTCTACAATGAGCAGTTCTTC.

This chain uses TRBV1 with TRBJ2-7; the listed D gene, TRBD2, was not tested against the DNA. TRBV1 is a pseudogene. The CDR3 has 16 amino acids. The CDR3 region has the DNA TGCACCAGCAGCCAAGACAAGTGGTGCGCCTCCTACGAGCAGTACGTC. It codes for CTSSQDKWCASYEQYV.